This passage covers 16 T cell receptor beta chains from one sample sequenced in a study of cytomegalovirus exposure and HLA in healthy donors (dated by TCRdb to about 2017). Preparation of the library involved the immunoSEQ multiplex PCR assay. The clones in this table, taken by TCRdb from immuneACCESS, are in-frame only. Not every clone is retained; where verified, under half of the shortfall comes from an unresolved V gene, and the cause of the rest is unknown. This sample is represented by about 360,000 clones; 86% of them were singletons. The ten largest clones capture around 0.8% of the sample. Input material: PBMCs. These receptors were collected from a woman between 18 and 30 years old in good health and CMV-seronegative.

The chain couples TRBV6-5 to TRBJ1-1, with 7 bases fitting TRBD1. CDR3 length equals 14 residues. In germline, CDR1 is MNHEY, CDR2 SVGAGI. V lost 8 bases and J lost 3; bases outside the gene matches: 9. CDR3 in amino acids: CASRLDRVDTEAFF. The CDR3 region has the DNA TGTGCCAGCCGATTAGACAGGGTTGACACTGAAGCTTTCTTT.

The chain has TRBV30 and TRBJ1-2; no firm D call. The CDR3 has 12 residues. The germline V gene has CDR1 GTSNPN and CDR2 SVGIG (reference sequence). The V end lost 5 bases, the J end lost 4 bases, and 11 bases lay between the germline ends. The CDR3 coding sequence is TGTGCCTGGGGCGGGGATAGCTATGGCTACACCTTC. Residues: CAWGGDSYGYTF.

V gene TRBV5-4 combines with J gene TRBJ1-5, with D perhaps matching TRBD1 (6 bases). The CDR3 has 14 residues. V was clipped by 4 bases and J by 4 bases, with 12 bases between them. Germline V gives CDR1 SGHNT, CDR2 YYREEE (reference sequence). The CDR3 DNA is TGTGCCAGCAGCGTACAGGGAAGTAATCAGCCCCAGCATTTT. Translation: CASSVQGSNQPQHF.

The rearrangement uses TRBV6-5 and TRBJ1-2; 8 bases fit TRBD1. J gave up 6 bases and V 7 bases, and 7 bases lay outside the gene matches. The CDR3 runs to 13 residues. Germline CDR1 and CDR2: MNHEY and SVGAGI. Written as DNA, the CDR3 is TGTGCCAGCAAGGAGACAGGGGAAGATGGCTACACCTTC. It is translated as CASKETGEDGYTF.

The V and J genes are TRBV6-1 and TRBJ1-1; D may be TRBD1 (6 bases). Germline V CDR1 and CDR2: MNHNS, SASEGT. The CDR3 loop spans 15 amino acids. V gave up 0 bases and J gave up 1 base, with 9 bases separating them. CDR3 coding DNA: TGTGCCAGCAGTGAAGCAGACAGGTCGAACACTGAAGCTTTCTTT. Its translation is CASSEADRSNTEAFF.

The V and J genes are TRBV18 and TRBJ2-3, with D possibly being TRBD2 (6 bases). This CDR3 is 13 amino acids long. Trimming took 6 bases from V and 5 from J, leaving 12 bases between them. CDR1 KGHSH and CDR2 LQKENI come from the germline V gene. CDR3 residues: CASSSGQGDTQYF. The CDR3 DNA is TGTGCCAGCTCCAGCGGGCAAGGAGATACGCAGTATTTT.

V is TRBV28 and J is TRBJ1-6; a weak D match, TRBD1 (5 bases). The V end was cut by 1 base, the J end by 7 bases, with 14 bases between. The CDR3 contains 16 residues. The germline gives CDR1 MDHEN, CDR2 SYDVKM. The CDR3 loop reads CASSLSAGLGNSPLHF. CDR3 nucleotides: TGTGCCAGCAGTTTATCTGCAGGGTTGGGGAATTCACCCCTCCACTTT.

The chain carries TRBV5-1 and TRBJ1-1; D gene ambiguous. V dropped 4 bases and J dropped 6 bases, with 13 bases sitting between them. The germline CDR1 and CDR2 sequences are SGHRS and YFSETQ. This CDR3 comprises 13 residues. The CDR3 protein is CASSPRGVPEAFF. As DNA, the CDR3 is TGCGCCAGCAGCCCTCGGGGTGTCCCTGAAGCTTTCTTT.

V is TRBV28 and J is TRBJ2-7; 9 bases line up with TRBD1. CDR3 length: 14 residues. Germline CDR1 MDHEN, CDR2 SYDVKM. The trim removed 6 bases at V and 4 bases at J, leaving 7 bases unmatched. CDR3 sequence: CASRDLQGAYEQYF. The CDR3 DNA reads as TGTGCCAGCAGGGATCTACAGGGGGCGTACGAGCAGTACTTC.

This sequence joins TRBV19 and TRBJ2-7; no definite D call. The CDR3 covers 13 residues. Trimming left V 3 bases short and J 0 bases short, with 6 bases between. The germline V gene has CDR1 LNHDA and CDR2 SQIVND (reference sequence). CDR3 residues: CASSIEVSYEQYF. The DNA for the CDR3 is TGTGCCAGTAGTATTGAGGTCTCCTACGAGCAGTACTTC.

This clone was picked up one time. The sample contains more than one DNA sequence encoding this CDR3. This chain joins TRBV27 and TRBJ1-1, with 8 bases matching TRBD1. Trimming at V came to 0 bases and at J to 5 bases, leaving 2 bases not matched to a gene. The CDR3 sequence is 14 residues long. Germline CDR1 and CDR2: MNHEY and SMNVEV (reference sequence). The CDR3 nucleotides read TGTGCCAGCAGTTTATCCAGGGGGCGAACTGAAGCTTTCTTT. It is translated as CASSLSRGRTEAFF.

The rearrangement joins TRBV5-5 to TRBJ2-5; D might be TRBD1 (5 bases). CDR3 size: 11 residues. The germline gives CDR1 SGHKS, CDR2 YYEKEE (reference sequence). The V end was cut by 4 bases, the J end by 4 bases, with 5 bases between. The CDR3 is CASSQGETQYF. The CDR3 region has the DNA TGTGCCAGCAGCCAGGGAGAGACCCAGTACTTC.

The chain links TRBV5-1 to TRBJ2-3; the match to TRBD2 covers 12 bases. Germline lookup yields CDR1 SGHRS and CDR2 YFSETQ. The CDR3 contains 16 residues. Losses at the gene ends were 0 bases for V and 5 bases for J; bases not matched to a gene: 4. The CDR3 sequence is CASSLGTSGTRDTQYF. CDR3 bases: TGCGCCAGCAGCTTGGGGACTAGCGGGACCCGAGATACGCAGTATTTT.

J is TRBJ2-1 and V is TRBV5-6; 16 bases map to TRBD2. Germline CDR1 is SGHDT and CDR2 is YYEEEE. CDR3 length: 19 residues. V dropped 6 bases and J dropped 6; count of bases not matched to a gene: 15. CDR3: CASTPSGLAGGLKVNEQFF. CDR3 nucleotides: TGTGCCAGCACCCCGTCGGGACTAGCGGGGGGGCTTAAGGTCAATGAGCAGTTCTTC.

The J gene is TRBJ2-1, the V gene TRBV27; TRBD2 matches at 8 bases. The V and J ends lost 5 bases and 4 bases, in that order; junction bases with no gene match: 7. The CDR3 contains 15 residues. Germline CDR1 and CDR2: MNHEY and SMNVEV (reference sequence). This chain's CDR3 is CASSQAGAGYNEQFF. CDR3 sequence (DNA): TGTGCCAGCAGTCAAGCGGGAGCAGGGTACAATGAGCAGTTCTTC.

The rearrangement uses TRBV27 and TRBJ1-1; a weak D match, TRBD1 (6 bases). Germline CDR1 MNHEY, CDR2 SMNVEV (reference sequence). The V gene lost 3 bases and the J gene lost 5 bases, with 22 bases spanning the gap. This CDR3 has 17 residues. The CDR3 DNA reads TGTGCCAGCAGTTTTGAATCATTTACAGGGCCTGAGACTGAAGCTTTCTTT. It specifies CASSFESFTGPETEAFF.